The 15 T cell receptor beta chains presented below share a single source sample, sequenced in a study of T cell repertoires in cytomegalovirus infection. TCRdb called the reads again in MiXCR, with one record for every CDR3 protein. Among about 830,000 distinct CDR3 sequences listed, approximately 32% were seen once. Their cognate antigens are unknown. This specimen consisted of cultured CD8+ T cells from PBMCs, obtained from culture after CMV antigen stimulation. All receptors derive from a human donor in good health (CMV status not recorded). Some clones in this sample may be carry-over from other donors' samples.

This chain connects TRBV27 to TRBJ1-4; 9 nucleotides line up with TRBD1. Germline CDR1 reads MNHEY; CDR2 reads SMNVEV (reference sequence). Unmatched junction bases numbered 5, after V lost 4 bases and J lost 8 bases. The CDR3 extends over 14 amino acids. The CDR3 sequence: CASSSTGGGEKLFF. The CDR3 coding sequence is TGTGCCAGCAGTTCGACAGGGGGAGGGGAAAAACTGTTTTTT.

In its sample, this clonotype was seen a few times. The chain combines TRBV7-9 with TRBJ1-6; tentative D call: TRBD1 (5 bases). V was clipped by 2 bases and J by 8 bases, with 10 bases between them. The germline V gene encodes CDR1 SEHNR and CDR2 FQNEAQ (reference sequence). The CDR3 covers 14 residues. The CDR3 coding sequence is TGTGCCAGCAGCTTATCCAGGGATTATTCACCCCTCCACTTT. It codes for CASSLSRDYSPLHF.

This clonotype came up once. The chain recombines TRBV24-1 with TRBJ1-5, with 7 bases that match TRBD1. Trimming removed 5 bases from V and 3 bases from J; junction bases left unmatched: 3. The CDR3 has 14 residues. Germline-derived CDR1 and CDR2 are KGHDR and SFDVKD. CDR3 sequence: CATSVGQANQPQHF. Here the CDR3 DNA reads TGTGCCACCAGTGTCGGACAGGCCAATCAGCCCCAGCATTTT.

This clonotype was detected only a few times. The chain couples TRBV27 to TRBJ1-5; D is possibly TRBD1 (5 bases). Deletions cut 6 bases from V and 1 base from J, with 13 bases between. Germline V lookup: CDR1 MNHEY, CDR2 SMNVEV (reference sequence). The CDR3 has 15 residues. The CDR3 DNA follows: TGTGCCAGCAGAGCCGTCGACAGCAGCAATCAGCCCCAGCATTTT. Translated, it gives CASRAVDSSNQPQHF.

The chain combines TRBV12-3 or TRBV12-4 with TRBJ2-5, with 12 bases identical to TRBD2. This CDR3 region has 16 residues. V lost 5 bases, J lost 5 bases, and 9 bases stayed unmatched. CDR3 sequence (DNA): TGTGCCAGCAGTCATCTAGCGGGGGGGCTATGGGAGACCCAGTACTTC. Encoded protein: CASSHLAGGLWETQYF.

This clonotype turned up a few times. The chain uses TRBV19 and TRBJ2-2; TRBD2 matches 9 bases. The CDR3 is 16 residues long. The ends lost 2 bases at V and 2 bases at J; junction bases unmatched: 3. Germline V gene lookup returns CDR1 LNHDA and CDR2 SQIVND (reference sequence). The CDR3: CASSILTSGNTGELFF. For the CDR3, the DNA is TGTGCCAGTAGTATACTGACTAGCGGTAACACCGGGGAGCTGTTTTTT.

This clonotype was detected a few times. The CDR3 spells CASSTRQGIYNEQFF. Here the CDR3 DNA reads TGTGCCAGCAGCACTCGACAGGGGATTTACAATGAGCAGTTCTTC. This chain joins TRBV9 and TRBJ2-1; 8 bases align to TRBD1. The V gene's germline CDR1 is SGDLS and CDR2 YYNGEE. This CDR3 region has 15 residues. The trim removed 4 bases at V and 4 bases at J, leaving 7 bases unmatched.

V gene TRBV12-3 or TRBV12-4 combines with J gene TRBJ1-2, with 7 bases aligning to TRBD1. The CDR3 has 14 amino acids. Trimming removed 1 base from V and 6 bases from J; junction bases left unmatched: 5. CDR3 residues: CASSLEGQSDGYTF. The DNA of the CDR3 is TGTGCCAGCAGTTTAGAGGGACAGTCGGATGGCTACACCTTC.

This clonotype showed up many times. The chain uses TRBV7-9 and TRBJ2-3; D is possibly TRBD2 (5 bases). This CDR3 region has 15 residues. The germline V gene has CDR1 SEHNR and CDR2 FQNEAQ (reference sequence). Trimming pared 3 bases from V and 0 bases from J, leaving 10 bases between. The CDR3 reads CASSFSETSTDTQYF. The DNA of the CDR3 is TGTGCCAGCAGCTTTAGCGAAACTAGCACAGATACGCAGTATTTT.

This chain uses TRBV28 with TRBJ2-3, with 8 bases aligning to TRBD2. Germline trimming cut 2 bases from V and 3 bases from J; bases unmatched to any gene: 10. Germline lookup yields CDR1 MDHEN and CDR2 SYDVKM. The length of the CDR3 is 17 residues. Here the CDR3 reads CASSLMSIAGFTDTQYF. DNA of the CDR3: TGTGCCAGCAGTTTAATGTCTATAGCGGGGTTTACAGATACGCAGTATTTT.

The chain has TRBV7-9 and TRBJ2-2; D uncertain. Deletions cut 6 bases from V and 0 bases from J, with 11 bases between. From germline, CDR1 is SEHNR and CDR2 FQNEAQ (reference sequence). This CDR3 has 15 amino acids. CDR3 residues: CASRSGLSNTGELFF. The CDR3, as DNA: TGTGCCAGCAGGTCCGGGCTATCGAACACCGGGGAGCTGTTTTTT.

The J gene is TRBJ2-5, the V gene TRBV5-6; a possible D gene is TRBD2 (5 bases). The CDR3 is 14 residues long. Germline CDR1 reads SGHDT; CDR2 reads YYEEEE. Trimming cost V 2 bases and J 4 bases, with 12 bases left between them. This CDR3 is CASSFMAGGETQYF. DNA for the CDR3: TGTGCCAGCAGCTTTATGGCAGGAGGAGAGACCCAGTACTTC.

In this sample, this clonotype turned up a few times. The junction departs from germline at one end; a sequencing error may be responsible. V usage is TRBV2 and J usage is TRBJ1-1; possible D gene TRBD1, 6 bases. CDR1 is SNHLY and CDR2 is FYNNEI in the germline V gene. There are 10 residues in the CDR3. CDR3 protein: CASTGRDNIF. The CDR3 bases are TGTGCCAGCACCGGCCGGGACAACATTTTT.

This clonotype was observed a few times. This chain uses TRBV7-9 with TRBJ2-1; 7 bases fit TRBD1. The CDR3 spans 14 residues. J lost 4 bases, V lost 5 bases, and 5 bases had no gene match. The germline gives CDR1 SEHNR, CDR2 FQNEAQ (reference sequence). The CDR3 here is CASSAQDRYNEQFF. The DNA for the CDR3 is TGTGCCAGCAGCGCTCAGGACAGGTACAATGAGCAGTTCTTC.

The V gene is TRBV6-1, the J gene TRBJ2-1, with unresolved D. In germline, CDR1 is MNHNS, CDR2 SASEGT. Deletions cut 8 bases from V and 5 bases from J, with 13 bases between. This CDR3 comprises 13 residues. In DNA form, the CDR3 reads TGTGCCAGCGGTGTAGACGGACACAATGAGCAGTTCTTC. Translation: CASGVDGHNEQFF.